This T cell receptor (beta chain) was obtained from a study of high-grade serous ovarian cancer treatment subgroups. Study in general: Each sample yielded on average around 7,000 unique TCR beta rearrangements from over 12,000 reads. Study-level findings and limits: Clonal relatedness tracked neoantigen level, and by trend copy number and mutation load. Same-patient tumor repertoires overlapped at about 0.095 to 0.85; different patients barely overlapped. Bulk tumor TCR sequencing gave no spatial information.

Data came from immunoSEQ multiplex PCR; TCRdb stores just in-frame clones and leaves some out. The sample includes about 5,700 clones, around 79% of them seen just once. This clone was detected only a few times. Its antigen remains unidentified. Tumor samples were taken before definitive surgery or chemotherapy. J was trimmed by 5 bases and V by 7 bases; bases with no gene match: 8. The CDR3 length is 14 residues. Germline V gives CDR1 LNHDA, CDR2 SQIVND (reference sequence). The source material was tumor tissue. This receptor was obtained from a human donor with high-grade serous ovarian cancer. V usage is TRBV19 and J usage is TRBJ1-5; 7 bases agree with TRBD1. The CDR3 is CASNYRQGDQPQHF. DNA for the CDR3: TGTGCCAGTAATTACCGACAGGGTGATCAGCCCCAGCATTTT.